This TCR beta chain was captured in a study of blood T cell repertoires in COVID-19 (dated by TCRdb to 2018 to 2020). Study-wide context: Collaborator samples came from the United States, Italy and Spain and covered acute and convalescent phases of COVID-19. The material from the prospective study consisted of cDNA or gDNA derived from T cells, B-cell-depleted T cells, or PBMCs. Deeply sampled blood TCRbeta repertoires from subjects exposed to, actively infected with, or recovered from COVID-19 were included in the dataset. The repertoires were made available in a free public database intended to serve as a resource for research on the immune response to SARS-CoV-2. The samples were drawn from the first 160 participants of the ongoing ImmuneRACE study and from 950 to 1,500 subjects provided by 6 global collaborators. The sample metadata nearly always contained a de-identified subject ID, COVID-19 status, age in years and sex. Where available, HLA class I and class II types were taken from metadata supplied by the sample provider and were not determined by assay-based typing.

General conclusions and limits of the study: The quantity of clinical and demographic metadata differed by source and by participant and was supplied without curation.

Collaborating institutions collected whole blood in K2EDTA tubes following their own protocols. For TCRbeta analysis, collaborator samples were shipped as frozen whole blood, as isolated PBMCs, or as DNA extracted from either sample type. The CDR3 sequence holds 15 residues, the cysteine and phenylalanine included. CDR3 DNA only is kept here, 45 bases in frame from base 1. Deletion took 8 bases off V and 2 bases off J, with a span of 17 bases between the germline ends. Looking up the germline V gene yields CDR1 SNHLY and CDR2 FYNNEI. Comments on this clone: Its antigen specificity is not known. Per-base quality was not reported, and no clone a single base away is much larger than it.

The immunoSEQ Assay, a bias-controlled multiplex PCR, was used to amplify TCRbeta CDR3 regions from genomic DNA. The original methods were these. The number of nucleated cells in each sample was estimated from the amplification of reference gene primers within the assay. To quantify the absolute abundance of each unique TCRbeta CDR3 rearrangement, sequence reads were collapsed and filtered. For each sample, productive Simpson clonality was calculated as the square root of Simpson's diversity index over productive rearrangements. TCRdb stores this immuneACCESS table with in-frame sequences only. Part of the clones is absent; in the studies checked, under half of the shortfall reflects unresolved V genes, and no reason is known for the rest. From that table come the V and J calls and clone size; the DNA was used to work out D and trimming. The sample yields over 65,000 clones; around 85% were counted once. Under 20% of the sample goes to the ten largest clones.

The sequence derives from a man older than 75 with active or convalescent COVID-19. The source material was peripheral blood. The chain is assembled from TRBV2 and TRBJ2-3; D gene: possibly TRBD2, on 7 matching bases. CDR3 protein: CASRGAKAITDTQYF. The DNA sequence is given as TGTGCCAGCCGGGGGGCAAAAGCGATCACAGATACGCAGTATTTT.